This T cell receptor (beta chain) was recorded in a study of T cell changes during pregnancy in multiple sclerosis. TCRdb keeps only in-frame clones here, not all; method: immunoSEQ multiplex PCR. The data show tens of thousands of clones, about 89% seen once. This CDR3 contains 13 residues. J gave up 5 bases and V 6 bases, and 6 bases lay outside the gene matches. The germline V gene encodes CDR1 LNHNV and CDR2 YYDKDF (reference sequence). The starting material was CD8+ T cells from peripheral blood mononuclear cells, obtained in the second trimester of pregnancy. The gene calls are TRBV15 and TRBJ2-7; TRBD1 matches at 8 bases. This sequence was found in a female donor with multiple sclerosis, enrolled in a pregnancy study. DNA of the CDR3: TGTGCCACCAGGATGACAGGGGCCCACGAGCAGTACTTC. Its protein is CATRMTGAHEQYF. Using reference TRBV15 and TRBJ2-7 for the parts outside the CDR3, the full variable domain is DAMVIQNPRYQVTQFGKPVTLSCSQTLNHNVMYWYQQKSSQAPKLLFHYYDKDFNNEADTPDNFQSRRPNTSFCFLDIRSPGLGDTAMYLCATRMTGAHEQYFGPGTRLTVT.